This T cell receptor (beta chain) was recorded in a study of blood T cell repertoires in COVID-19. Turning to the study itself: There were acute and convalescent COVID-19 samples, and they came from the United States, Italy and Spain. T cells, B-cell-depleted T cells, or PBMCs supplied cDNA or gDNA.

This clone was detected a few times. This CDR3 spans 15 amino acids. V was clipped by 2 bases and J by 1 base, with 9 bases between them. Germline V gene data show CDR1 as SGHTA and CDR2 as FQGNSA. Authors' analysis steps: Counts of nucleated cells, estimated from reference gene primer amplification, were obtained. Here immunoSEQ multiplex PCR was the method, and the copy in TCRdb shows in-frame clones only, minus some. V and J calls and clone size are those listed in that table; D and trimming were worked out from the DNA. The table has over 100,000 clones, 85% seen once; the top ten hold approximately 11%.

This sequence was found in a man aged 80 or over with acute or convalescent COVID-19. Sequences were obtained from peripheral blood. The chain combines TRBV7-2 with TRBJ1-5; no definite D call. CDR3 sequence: CASSLNWASNQPQHF. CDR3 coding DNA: TGTGCCAGCAGCTTAAACTGGGCCAGCAATCAGCCCCAGCATTTT.